This record looks at one TCR beta chain sequence and its context. This clone was seen a handful of times. Its antigen is currently not known. Base-call qualities are not available, and no considerably larger clone is one nucleotide away. V drops 1 base and J drops 9 bases, leaving 16 bases in between. The CDR3 spans 15 residues, from the cysteine through the phenylalanine. Only CDR3 DNA remains: 45 bases, in frame from the first base. The CDR1 and CDR2 encoded by the germline V gene are SGHAT and FQNNGV. The library was produced with the immunoSEQ multiplex PCR assay. Under the source paper's analysis protocol: To diagnose cytomegalovirus status from the catalog of TCR beta chain sequences, a statistical classification framework was built. Drawn from immuneACCESS, this table holds only the in-frame rearrangements with V and J called that TCRdb kept. Clones are partly lost; checked studies trace under half to an unresolved V gene and leave the rest unexplained. V, J and clone size are those of that table, while D and trimming were read from the DNA. Counted in this sample were roughly 350,000 clones; just over 85% of them appeared once. The ten largest clones add up to around 0.8% of the sample.

This record comes from a study of cytomegalovirus exposure and HLA in healthy donors (TCRdb year 2017). Background for the entire study: According to a later analysis, one platform produced both the 100 to 150 validation repertoires and the 730 or so repertoires of the first cohort. The study aimed to test whether signatures of past pathogen exposure could be identified by cataloging public T cell receptors. In addition to the first cohort of hundreds of subjects, a separate validation cohort of 130 or so different subjects was used. High-throughput TCR immunosequencing, statistical association of individual TCRs with disease status, and machine learning were combined to predict cytomegalovirus infection status.

The donors belonged to the validation cohort of about 120 subjects, which was separate from the roughly 700-subject first cohort. Points the paper makes about the study in general: According to the authors, the approach could potentially be generalized to other disease states and immunological phenotypes. Subsequent analysis determined that TCRs grouped into clusters in the first cohort also showed a tendency toward co-occurrence across the 120 or so validation repertoires, and 85% to 95% of cluster scores exceeded 0. The study gave a list of some 150 TCR beta chains associated with cytomegalovirus. Three of the identified cytomegalovirus-associated TCR beta chains were confirmed in vitro to be specific for cytomegalovirus antigens. A later analysis had no HLA typing for the validation cohort, so co-occurrence there was scored across all 120 or so repertoires. The classifier was reported to diagnose cytomegalovirus status with high specificity and sensitivity in both the original cohort and the validation cohort. Most TCR sequences were seen in very few donors, while some public TCRs were found in many individuals.

The chain links TRBV11-2 with TRBJ2-1, with no confidently assigned D gene. Sequenced input: PBMCs. This clonotype was sampled from a woman between 18 and 29 years old in good health and CMV-seronegative. The CDR3 protein sequence reads: CASSLGGAAQSEQFF. The nucleotides are TGTGCCAGCAGCTTAGGAGGTGCGGCGCAGTCTGAGCAGTTCTTC.